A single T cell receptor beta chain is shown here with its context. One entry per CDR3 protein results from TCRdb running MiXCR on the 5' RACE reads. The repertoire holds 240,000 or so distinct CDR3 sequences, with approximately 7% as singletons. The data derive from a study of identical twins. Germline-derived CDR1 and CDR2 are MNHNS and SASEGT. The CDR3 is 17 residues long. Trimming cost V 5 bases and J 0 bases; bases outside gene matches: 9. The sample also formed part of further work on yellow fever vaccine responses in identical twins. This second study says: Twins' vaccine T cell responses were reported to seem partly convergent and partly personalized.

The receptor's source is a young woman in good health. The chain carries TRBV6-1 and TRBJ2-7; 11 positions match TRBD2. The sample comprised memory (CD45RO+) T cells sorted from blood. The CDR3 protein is CASSRGTSGGSSYEQYF. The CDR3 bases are TGTGCCAGCAGTAGAGGGACTAGCGGAGGGAGCTCCTACGAGCAGTACTTC.